These 27 T cell receptor beta chains originate from one sample sequenced in a study of blood T cell repertoires in COVID-19. Sequencing was performed with immunoSEQ multiplex PCR; in TCRdb, only in-frame clones are kept and a portion is missing. The repertoire holds roughly 130,000 clones, about four fifths seen once, with more than 9.5% in the top ten. Sample: peripheral blood. These receptors were collected from a man in his forties with active or convalescent COVID-19.

The chain recombines TRBV5-1 with TRBJ2-7; no reliable D call. The CDR3 spans 14 residues. Germline V gene sequence: CDR1 SGHRS, CDR2 YFSETQ. Trimming took 0 bases from V and 2 from J, leaving 9 bases between them. CDR3 sequence: CASSLGADAYEQYF. The CDR3 coding sequence is TGCGCCAGCAGCTTGGGTGCAGATGCCTACGAGCAGTACTTC.

There are many counts of this clone. The chain is built from TRBV7-9 and TRBJ2-1, with 8 bases that match TRBD1. Looked up from germline, CDR1 is SEHNR and CDR2 is FQNEAQ (reference sequence). The CDR3 runs 16 residues. The V and J ends lost 1 base and 1 base, in that order; junction bases with no gene match: 3. DNA for the CDR3: TGTGCCAGCAGCTTAGGGGGGGACAGGTCCTACAATGAGCAGTTCTTC. This gives the protein CASSLGGDRSYNEQFF.

The J gene is TRBJ2-3, the V gene TRBV19, with 7 positions matching TRBD1. Germline V CDR1 and CDR2: LNHDA, SQIVND (reference sequence). CDR3 length equals 15 residues. The V and J ends lost 3 bases and 2 bases, in that order; junction bases with no gene match: 5. The CDR3 DNA is TGTGCCAGTAGTATCGTGACAGGGAACACAGATACGCAGTATTTT. Translation gives CASSIVTGNTDTQYF.

The V call is TRBV5-6, the J call TRBJ2-2; D ambiguous. The CDR3 is 17 residues long. Trimming left V 1 base short and J 4 bases short, with 17 bases between. The V gene's germline CDR1 is SGHDT and CDR2 YYEEEE. This CDR3 is CASSLKRMAAGTGELFF. As DNA, the CDR3 is TGTGCCAGCAGCTTGAAGAGGATGGCAGCTGGCACCGGGGAGCTGTTTTTT.

The chain recombines TRBV5-6 with TRBJ1-1, with D perhaps TRBD1 (5 bases). Germline loops: CDR1 SGHDT, CDR2 YYEEEE. Trimming took 8 bases from V and 0 from J, leaving 8 bases between them. CDR3 length: 12 amino acids. The CDR3 region is CARRDLNTEAFF. The CDR3 nucleotides are TGTGCCAGGCGGGACTTGAACACTGAAGCTTTCTTT.

V is TRBV6-6 and J is TRBJ1-3; D is ambiguous. Trimming left V 5 bases short and J 4 bases short, with 15 bases between. Germline lookup yields CDR1 MNHNY and CDR2 SVGAGI (reference sequence). The CDR3 sequence is 15 residues long. In nucleotides, the CDR3 is TGTGCCAGCAGTCCCGGACTGGGCGAAGGAAACACCATATATTTT. It is translated as CASSPGLGEGNTIYF.

The rearrangement uses TRBV6-6 and TRBJ1-3, with TRBD1 matching 9 bases. Germline CDR1 is MNHNY and CDR2 is SVGAGI (reference sequence). The CDR3 consists of 18 residues. V lost 5 bases, J lost 0 bases, and 11 bases stayed unmatched. In nucleotides, the CDR3 is TGTGCCAGCAGTCCCCGCCCGGGACAGGGATACTCTGGAAACACCATATATTTT. Protein: CASSPRPGQGYSGNTIYF.

The chain has TRBV29-1 and TRBJ1-1; D remains unclear. CDR1 and CDR2 (germline): SQVTM, ANQGSEA. The length of the CDR3 is 11 residues. V lost 4 bases and J lost 6, with 9 bases in between. The CDR3, as DNA: TGCAGCGTTGCTAATTTCGCTGAAGCTTTCTTT. Translating it yields CSVANFAEAFF.

This clone showed up just once. This chain joins TRBV5-8 and TRBJ1-1, with TRBD1 identical over 9 bases. V lost 4 bases and J lost 0; bases outside the gene matches: 7. Per the germline V gene, CDR1 is SGHTS and CDR2 is YDEGEE. The CDR3 has 16 amino acids. CDR3 amino acids: CASSKRTGDMNTEAFF. Here the CDR3 DNA reads TGTGCCAGCAGCAAGCGGACAGGGGATATGAACACTGAAGCTTTCTTT.

The genes are TRBV15 and TRBJ2-5; 9 bases are shared with TRBD2. The V gene end was trimmed by 1 base and the J gene end by 5 bases; junction bases not matched to a gene: 8. The CDR3 is 16 amino acids. CDR1 LNHNV and CDR2 YYDKDF come from the germline V gene (reference sequence). CDR3 region: CATSRVMAGGAETQYF. The CDR3 DNA reads as TGTGCCACCAGCAGAGTTATGGCGGGGGGGGCTGAGACCCAGTACTTC.

This sequence joins TRBV10-2 and TRBJ1-2; D gene uncertain. Trimming took 2 bases from V and 4 from J, leaving 11 bases between them. The CDR3 is made up of 14 amino acids. Germline V gene lookup returns CDR1 WSHSY and CDR2 SAAADI. CDR3 in DNA: TGCGCCAGCAGTGAGACGGTTGGTGGCTATGGCTACACCTTC. Translated: CASSETVGGYGYTF.

The chain couples TRBV19 to TRBJ1-5, with 8 bases that match TRBD1. The CDR3 length is 15 residues. Germline V gene data show CDR1 as LNHDA and CDR2 as SQIVND (reference sequence). The J segment lost 3 bases and the V segment lost 6 bases, leaving 7 bases of the junction unmatched. CDR3 DNA: TGTGCCAGTAGAACCGGGACAGGCCCCAATCAGCCCCAGCATTTT. It yields the protein CASRTGTGPNQPQHF.

V gene TRBV3-1 (or the pseudogene TRBV3-2) combines with J gene TRBJ2-3, with 8 positions matching TRBD2. CDR3 length: 15 amino acids. The germline gives CDR1 LGHDT, CDR2 YNNKEL (reference sequence). J lost 2 bases, V lost 2 bases, and 3 bases had no gene match. DNA for the CDR3: TGTGCCAGCAGCCAATCTAGCGGGTTCACAGATACGCAGTATTTT. Translation: CASSQSSGFTDTQYF.

This chain links TRBV13 with TRBJ1-6; a weak D match, TRBD1 (5 bases). CDR3 length: 16 amino acids. V dropped 2 bases and J dropped 2 bases, with 10 bases sitting between them. Germline V CDR1 and CDR2: PRHDT, FYEKMQ (reference sequence). The CDR3, as DNA: TGTGCCAGCAGCTTAAGGGGAAGTACCTATAATTCACCCCTCCACTTT. It specifies CASSLRGSTYNSPLHF.

The chain combines TRBV5-1 with TRBJ1-2, with D hard to call. The CDR3 contains 13 residues. Trimming cost V 0 bases and J 8 bases, with 11 bases left between them. CDR1 SGHRS and CDR2 YFSETQ come from the germline V gene. CDR3 sequence reads: CASSLGSMSGYTF. CDR3 nucleotide sequence: TGCGCCAGCAGCTTGGGTAGCATGTCGGGCTACACCTTC.

This sequence joins TRBV10-1 and TRBJ2-1; 14 bases are shared with TRBD2. After removal of 3 bases from V and 1 base from J, the junction contained 5 bases not matched to a gene. Germline V lookup: CDR1 WNHNN, CDR2 SYGVQD (reference sequence). The CDR3 is made up of 18 amino acids. In DNA, the CDR3 is TGCGCCAGCAGTGACGGGACTAGCGGGGGAATTTCCTACAATGAGCAGTTCTTC. Translating it yields CASSDGTSGGISYNEQFF.

The genes are TRBV29-1 and TRBJ2-4; 7 nucleotides match TRBD1. Germline values: CDR1 SQVTM, CDR2 ANQGSEA. The CDR3 covers 17 residues. With V trimmed by 1 base and J by 0 bases, 9 bases remained unmatched. The CDR3 reads CSVEGTGRSLAKNIQYF. As DNA, the CDR3 is TGCAGCGTTGAAGGGACAGGAAGATCTCTAGCCAAAAACATTCAGTACTTC.

V is TRBV29-1 and J is TRBJ2-1; 12 positions match TRBD2. Per germline, CDR1 SQVTM and CDR2 ANQGSEA. The CDR3 sequence is 15 residues long. V was pared by 4 bases and J by 8 bases, with 9 bases of the junction left unmatched. The CDR3 is CSVVWASGGADEQFF. The CDR3 DNA follows: TGCAGCGTTGTGTGGGCTAGCGGGGGGGCCGATGAGCAGTTCTTC.

The chain employs TRBV3-1 (or the pseudogene TRBV3-2) and TRBJ2-2; 15 bases are a match to TRBD2. The V gene end was trimmed by 4 bases and the J gene end by 5 bases; junction bases not matched to a gene: 5. Germline-derived CDR1 and CDR2 are LGHDT and YNNKEL (reference sequence). This CDR3 has 17 amino acids. The CDR3 protein is CASSPGLAGGRTGELFF. The CDR3 region has the DNA TGTGCCAGCAGCCCCGGACTAGCGGGGGGGCGAACCGGGGAGCTGTTTTTT.

The CDR3 region is CASSRTGPNEKLFF. The CDR3 coding sequence is TGTGCCAGCAGCAGGACAGGGCCTAATGAAAAACTGTTTTTT. This sequence joins TRBV5-6 and TRBJ1-4, with TRBD1 identical over 8 bases. The length of the CDR3 is 14 residues. With 4 bases clipped from V and 3 bases from J, the junction kept 2 bases outside the gene matches. Germline CDR1 and CDR2: SGHDT and YYEEEE. Using reference TRBV5-6 and TRBJ1-4 for the parts outside the CDR3, the full variable domain is DAGVTQSPTHLIKTRGQQVTLRCSPKSGHDTVSWYQQALGQGPQFIFQYYEEEERQRGNFPDRFSGHQFPNYSSELNVNALLLGDSALYLCASSRTGPNEKLFFGSGTQLSVL.

V usage is TRBV6-2 or TRBV6-3 and J usage is TRBJ2-7; D may be TRBD1 (5 bases). Trimming took off 0 bases at V and 2 bases at J, with 8 bases between the two ends. This CDR3 spans 14 amino acids. CDR1 MNHEY and CDR2 SVGEGT come from the germline V gene. The CDR3 coding sequence is TGTGCCAGCAGTTACTCGCAGGGAACCTACGAGCAGTACTTC. Encoded protein: CASSYSQGTYEQYF.

This chain connects TRBV11-2 to TRBJ2-7; TRBD2 agrees at 8 bases. This CDR3 is built from 14 residues. Germline CDR1 SGHAT, CDR2 FQNNGV. V was clipped by 8 bases and J by 0 bases; unmatched bases: 6. The CDR3 sequence: CASGREGNSYEQYF. For the CDR3, the DNA is TGTGCCAGCGGACGGGAGGGCAACTCCTACGAGCAGTACTTC.

This clone was counted between two and nine times. The V call is TRBV7-9, the J call TRBJ1-6, with D possibly being TRBD1 (5 bases). The ends were cut back, 5 bases at V and 9 bases at J, with 20 bases in the middle. Germline CDR1 SEHNR, CDR2 FQNEAQ (reference sequence). The CDR3 sequence is 16 residues long. CDR3 in amino acids: CASSPDVMGGTSPLHF. In DNA form, the CDR3 reads TGTGCCAGCAGCCCGGATGTAATGGGAGGGACTTCACCCCTCCACTTT. The full variable domain, completed using reference TRBV7-9 and TRBJ1-6, is DTGVSQNPRHKITKRGQNVTFRCDPISEHNRLYWYRQTLGQGPEFLTYFQNEAQLEKSRLLSDRFSAERPKGSFSTLEIQRTEQGDSAMYLCASSPDVMGGTSPLHFGNGTRLTVT.

The gene calls are TRBV6-5 and TRBJ1-2; TRBD1 might be the D (6 bases). The CDR3 has 13 amino acids. V shed 6 bases and J shed 4 bases, with 12 bases lying between them. The germline gives CDR1 MNHEY, CDR2 SVGAGI. CDR3 nucleotide sequence: TGTGCCAGCAGACTAGGGGGTCTCTATGGCTACACCTTC. Its protein is CASRLGGLYGYTF.

The chain recombines TRBV5-1 with TRBJ2-2; 9 bases align to TRBD1. The CDR3 loop spans 14 amino acids. Germline trimming cut 5 bases from V and 2 bases from J; bases unmatched to any gene: 1. Germline V gives CDR1 SGHRS, CDR2 YFSETQ. The CDR3 coding sequence is TGCGCCAGCAGGACAGGGGGAAACACCGGGGAGCTGTTTTTT. Protein product: CASRTGGNTGELFF. Using reference TRBV5-1 and TRBJ2-2 for the parts outside the CDR3, the full variable domain is KAGVTQTPRYLIKTRGQQVTLSCSPISGHRSVSWYQQTPGQGLQFLFEYFSETQRNKGNFPGRFSGRQFSNSRSEMNVSTLELGDSALYLCASRTGGNTGELFFGEGSRLTVL.

The V gene is TRBV11-2, the J gene TRBJ2-3; D gene unclear. The length of the CDR3 is 16 residues. Germline CDR1 and CDR2: SGHAT and FQNNGV. Trimming took off 1 base at V and 1 base at J, with 12 bases between the two ends. CDR3 in DNA: TGTGCCAGCAGCTTAGCCGTGGCTCTCGGCACAGATACGCAGTATTTT. Its translation is CASSLAVALGTDTQYF.

J is TRBJ2-7 and V is TRBV6-5; D unclear. This CDR3 contains 11 residues. The germline V and J ends were trimmed by 4 bases and 4 bases, with 5 bases remaining between them. Germline assignment: CDR1 MNHEY and CDR2 SVGAGI. The CDR3 sequence is CASSSTYEQYF. The CDR3 bases are TGTGCCAGCAGTTCAACTTACGAGCAGTACTTC.